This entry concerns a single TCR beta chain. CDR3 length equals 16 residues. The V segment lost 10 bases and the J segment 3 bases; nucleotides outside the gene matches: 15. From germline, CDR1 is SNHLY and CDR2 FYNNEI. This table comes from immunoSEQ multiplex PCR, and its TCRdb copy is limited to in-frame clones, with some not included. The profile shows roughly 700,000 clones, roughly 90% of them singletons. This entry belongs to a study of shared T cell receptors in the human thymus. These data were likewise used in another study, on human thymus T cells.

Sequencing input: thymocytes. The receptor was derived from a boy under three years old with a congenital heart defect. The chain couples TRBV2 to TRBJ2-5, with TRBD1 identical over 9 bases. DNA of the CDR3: TGTGCCATTCCAACAACCCCGGGACAGGGAGAAGAGACCCAGTACTTC. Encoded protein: CAIPTTPGQGEETQYF.